These T cell receptor beta chains were read from a single sample in a study of metastatic and nonmetastatic thyroid tumors. TCRdb re-called the PCR reads via MiXCR. The sample records 30,000 to 50,000 clones, 18% being singletons. What was sequenced was tumor tissue. These receptors all stem from a female donor with papillary thyroid cancer or a benign thyroid nodule (not recorded which). Some clones in this sample may be carry-over from other donors' samples. CDR3s include the opening cysteine and the closing phenylalanine or tryptophan. The D gene is left open where the match is weak. Part of the rows lack a size; the others show once, few, many or a class for expanded clones.

d_gene,abundance,v_gene,len,j_gene,CDR3nt,CDR3aa
TRBD1,many,TRBV6-1,15,TRBJ1-1,TGTGCCAGCAAAGAGGCCGGGACAGGCCCTACTGAAGCTTTCTTT,CASKEAGTGPTEAFF
-,many,TRBV6-6,16,TRBJ2-1,TGTGCCAGCAGTTACACTTCGGGGGCAGGGTACAATGAGCAGTTCTTC,CASSYTSGAGYNEQFF
-,-,TRBV11-2,17,TRBJ1-6,TGTGCCAGCAGACTGTCAGACAGACCGGCTTATAATTCACCCCTCCACTTT,CASRLSDRPAYNSPLHF
-,many,TRBV15,13,TRBJ1-6,TGTGCCACCAGGCGGACCGCGTCTTCACCCCTCCACTTT,CATRRTASSPLHF
-,many,TRBV20-1,14,TRBJ2-5,TGCAGTGCTAGGGGCTCGTGGGCCGAAGAGACCCAGTACTTC,CSARGSWAEETQYF
-,many,TRBV7-2,14,TRBJ1-6,TGTGCCAGCAGCTCGCGGGCCGGACCTCAGTCCCTCCACTTT,CASSSRAGPQSLHF
TRBD2,-,TRBV2,15,TRBJ2-3,TGTGCCAGCGCGTTTCAGCGGGAGTTTACAGATACGCAGTATTTT,CASAFQREFTDTQYF
-,many,TRBV10-3,13,TRBJ1-2,TGTGCCATCAGTGAGTCCTTAGACAGTGCCTACACCTTC,CAISESLDSAYTF
-,many,TRBV14,13,TRBJ1-1,TGTGCCAGCAGCCAAGATCTTAGGCGGGAAGCTTTCTTT,CASSQDLRREAFF
-,many,TRBV2,12,TRBJ2-5,TGTGCCAGCAGTGAAACGAGGGACTCCGCACACTTC,CASSETRDSAHF
-,many,TRBV27,13,TRBJ1-6,TGTGCCAGCAGCCGGGGGTATAATTCACCCCTCCACTTT,CASSRGYNSPLHF
-,-,TRBV11-2,16,TRBJ2-3,TGTGCCAGCAGCTTAAGGCAAGCGGGTTCAACAGATACGCAGTATTTT,CASSLRQAGSTDTQYF
TRBD1,few,TRBV20-1,15,TRBJ1-6,TGCAGTGCTAGCTCCTGGACAGGGATTAATTCACCCCTCCACTTT,CSASSWTGINSPLHF
TRBD1,many,TRBV9,14,TRBJ1-5,TGTGCCAGCAGCTCGGGACAGAACAATCAGCCCCAGCATTTT,CASSSGQNNQPQHF
-,many,TRBV5-1,13,TRBJ2-7,TGCGCCAGCAGCAGGGACACCTCCTACGAGCAGTACTTC,CASSRDTSYEQYF
TRBD2,many,TRBV19,13,TRBJ2-5,TGTGCCAGTAGTATGGAGGGAGGGGAGACCCAGTACTTC,CASSMEGGETQYF
TRBD1,few,TRBV6-1,17,TRBJ1-1,TGTGCCAGCATTCACCAGGTGACAGGGACGTCAATAACTGAAGCTTTCTTT,CASIHQVTGTSITEAFF
-,many,TRBV3-1,16,TRBJ2-2,TGTGCCAGCAGCCAAGATAATAGACAGCACACCGGGGAGCTGTTTTTT,CASSQDNRQHTGELFF
-,once,TRBV11-1,16,TRBJ2-1,TGTGCCAGCAGCTATGGTGTGGGGGGGCATTCCCTTGAGCAGTTCTTC,CASSYGVGGHSLEQFF
TRBD1,many,TRBV20-1,14,TRBJ1-2,TGCAGTGCTAGATTACAGGGGGCAGGCTATGGCTACACCTTC,CSARLQGAGYGYTF
TRBD2,many,TRBV12-3/TRBV12-4,18,TRBJ2-2,TGTGCCAGCAGTTTACCCCCGGGGAGGGATGGGAACACCGGGGAGCTGTTTTTT,CASSLPPGRDGNTGELFF
TRBD1,many,TRBV6-1,15,TRBJ2-2,TGTGCCAGCAGGTCGGGACAGCTGAACACCGGGGAGCTGTTTTTT,CASRSGQLNTGELFF
-,-,TRBV30,14,TRBJ1-5,TGTGCCCGGAGTGTATATCTTGGTAATCAGCCCCAGCATTTT,CARSVYLGNQPQHF
TRBD1,many,TRBV2,12,TRBJ2-7,TGTGCCAGCAGTGAACAGGGGGAAGAGCAGTACTTC,CASSEQGEEQYF
-,-,TRBV20-1,14,TRBJ2-5,TGCAGTGCTAGACGAGGGCCTTTCCCGGAGACCCAGTACTTC,CSARRGPFPETQYF
-,many,TRBV28,17,TRBJ2-1,TGTGCCAGCAGTTTTCATAGTATCACTAGGGGATACAATGAGCAGTTCTTC,CASSFHSITRGYNEQFF
-,few,TRBV10-2,16,TRBJ2-3,TGCGCCAGCAGTGCCCCGGGATTTGGCTCTACAGATACGCAGTATTTT,CASSAPGFGSTDTQYF
TRBD1,many,TRBV29-1,12,TRBJ1-1,TGCAGCGTTGACAGGGGGCAGCATGAAGCTTTCTTT,CSVDRGQHEAFF
TRBD1,many,TRBV15,15,TRBJ1-2,TGTGCCACCAGCGCCACTTGGGGACAGAACTATGGCTACACCTTC,CATSATWGQNYGYTF
-,many,TRBV12-5,17,TRBJ2-3,TGTGCTAGTGGTTTGGGGGGCGGGTCGTCGTTCGGAGATACGCAGTATTTT,CASGLGGGSSFGDTQYF
-,-,TRBV19,13,TRBJ1-1,TGTGCCATCCACGGGCGGGGTCACACTGAAGCTTTCTTT,CAIHGRGHTEAFF
-,many,TRBV12-5,18,TRBJ2-2,TGTGCTAGTGCCGCAGATCAATGGGGTAGCACGAACACCGGGGAGCTGTTTTTT,CASAADQWGSTNTGELFF
-,many,TRBV14,16,TRBJ2-3,TGTGCCAGCAGCCAAGGGGGCGGGGCGGTTGGAGATACGCAGTATTTT,CASSQGGGAVGDTQYF
-,-,TRBV10-2,15,TRBJ2-2,TGCGCCAGCAGTGAGTCGATGGGGGGAACCGGGGAGCTGTTTTTT,CASSESMGGTGELFF